The clone carrying this T cell receptor (beta chain) was seen only once. Its antigen is as yet unknown. From RNA transcripts, TCR beta CDR3 regions were amplified. First-round RT-PCR targeting the TCR CDR3 was performed with the HTBI primer set. TCRdb analysed the multiplex PCR reads with MiXCR anew, one entry per CDR3 protein. The sample holds about 600,000 distinct CDR3 sequences, more than 15% seen once. The data belong to a study of T cells in Graves' hyperthyroidism and ophthalmopathy. About the research overall: The blood sample was taken at first diagnosis, before treatment began.

Lactation, pregnancy, other autoimmune disease or uncontrolled infection excluded patients. Thyroid ultrasound and orbital computed tomography, with clinical symptoms and serum thyroxine and TRAb, informed diagnoses. The CDR3 is 17 amino acids. J lost 0 bases, V lost 6 bases, and 9 bases had no gene match. CDR1 and CDR2 (germline): SGHRS, YFSETQ. Whole-study results and caveats: Using 13 V-J features, a model discriminated ophthalmopathy from stable hyperthyroidism.

This TCR was sampled from a woman aged 40 to 50 with Graves' ophthalmopathy. This sequence joins TRBV5-1 and TRBJ2-6; 7 bases are a match to TRBD1. Sequencing input: blood. CDR3 nucleotides: TGCGCCAGCAACCGAGGGACAGTCCACTCTGGGGCCAACGTCCTGACTTTC. It specifies CASNRGTVHSGANVLTF.